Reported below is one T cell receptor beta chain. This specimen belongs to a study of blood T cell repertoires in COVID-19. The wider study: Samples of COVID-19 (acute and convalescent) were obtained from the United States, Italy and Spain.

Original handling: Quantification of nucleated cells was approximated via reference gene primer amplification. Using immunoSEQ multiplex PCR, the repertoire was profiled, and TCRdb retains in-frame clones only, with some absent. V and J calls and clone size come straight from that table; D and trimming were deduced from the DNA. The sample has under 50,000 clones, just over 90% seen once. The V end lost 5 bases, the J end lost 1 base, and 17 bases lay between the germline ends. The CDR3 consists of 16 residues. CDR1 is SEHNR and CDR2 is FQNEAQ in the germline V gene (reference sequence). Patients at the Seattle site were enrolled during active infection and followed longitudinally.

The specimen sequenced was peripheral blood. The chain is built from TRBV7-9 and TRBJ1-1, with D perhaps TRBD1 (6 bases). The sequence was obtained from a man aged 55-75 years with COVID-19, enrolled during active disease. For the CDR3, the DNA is TGTGCCAGCAGCCCGTCAGGGGCAGGGAGGAACACTGAAGCTTTCTTT. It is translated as CASSPSGAGRNTEAFF.